The T cell receptor beta chain described here comes from a study of blood T cell repertoires in COVID-19. TCRdb's copy holds only in-frame clones and misses some; the assay was immunoSEQ multiplex PCR. The table shows 170,000 or so clones, with roughly 88% occurring only once. Trimming removed 0 bases from V and 3 bases from J; junction bases left unmatched: 14. The germline V gene encodes CDR1 SGDLS and CDR2 YYNGEE. This CDR3 region has 20 residues. What was sequenced was peripheral blood. This clonotype was obtained from a woman aged 40 to 55 with COVID-19, enrolled during active disease. The chain uses TRBV9 and TRBJ2-3, with 12 positions matching TRBD1. The DNA of the CDR3 is TGTGCCAGCAGCGTAGCTCCTAGAGGAGGGACAGGGGGCGCGACAGATACGCAGTATTTT. Amino acids: CASSVAPRGGTGGATDTQYF.